This T cell receptor beta chain came from a study of blood T cell repertoires in COVID-19. Under the authors' procedure: How many nucleated cells were present was estimated from reference gene primer amplification. The method was immunoSEQ multiplex PCR; TCRdb's version includes in-frame clones alone and lacks a portion of them. V and J calls plus clone size are reproduced from that table; the DNA served to infer D and trimming. The sample contains a few hundred thousand clones, 80% to 90% of which appear only once. The CDR3 runs 19 residues. Germline assignment: CDR1 SGHTA and CDR2 FQGNSA. V shed 5 bases and J 1 base; nucleotides not matched to a gene: 16.

The receptor comes from a woman aged 25 to 39 with COVID-19, enrolled during active disease. Sequencing was performed on peripheral blood. This chain links TRBV7-2 with TRBJ2-7; 11 nucleotides align to TRBD2. The CDR3 protein is CASSPRSLAGGRNSYEQYF. CDR3 DNA sequence: TGTGCCAGCAGCCCACGGAGTCTAGCGGGGGGCCGAAATTCCTACGAGCAGTACTTC.